The 26 T cell receptor beta chains listed next were all sequenced from one sample in a study of vaccination and CD4 T cells after COVID-19. Sample treatment: roughly 10-day PBMC culture with coronavirus spike peptide pools or control peptides (ViraFEST assay). Sequencing of cultured CD4+ T cell DNA used the Oncomine TCR Beta short-read assay. Via MiXCR, TCRdb re-called the PCR reads, giving one row per CDR3 protein. The sample holds roughly 11,000 distinct CDR3 sequences, roughly 60% seen once. The antigens of these receptors remain unknown. Sequenced: CD4+ T cells from blood, cultured in vitro. The source is a human donor who had recovered from COVID-19.

A few counts support this clonotype. CDR3 loop: CSALDRTTEAFF. The CDR3 DNA reads TGCAGTGCTTTGGACAGGACCACTGAAGCTTTCTTT. The gene calls are TRBV20-1 and TRBJ1-1, with 7 bases aligning to TRBD1. This CDR3 region has 12 residues. Trimming took 5 bases from V and 4 from J; bases not matched to a gene: 4. Germline CDR1 DFQATT, CDR2 SNEGSKA (reference sequence).

The table lists this clonotype with a few counts. The V call is TRBV7-8, the J call TRBJ2-2; 7 bases line up with TRBD1. Germline V gives CDR1 SGHVS, CDR2 FQNEAQ. V was pared by 0 bases and J by 5 bases, with 6 bases of the junction left unmatched. The length of the CDR3 is 16 residues. The chain's CDR3 is CASSLARQGQTGELFF. In nucleotides, the CDR3 is TGTGCCAGCAGCTTAGCGCGACAGGGTCAAACCGGGGAGCTGTTTTTT. Full variable domain (remainder filled in from reference TRBV7-8 and TRBJ2-2): GAGVSQSPRYKVAKRGQDVALRCDPISGHVSLFWYQQALGQGPEFLTYFQNEAQLDKSGLPSDRFFAERPEGSVSTLKIQRTQQEDSAVYLCASSLARQGQTGELFFGEGSRLTVL.

The rearrangement uses TRBV24-1 and TRBJ1-2; unclear D gene. Trimming left V 2 bases short and J 1 base short, with 10 bases between. CDR1 is KGHDR and CDR2 is SFDVKD in the germline V gene. The CDR3 has 15 residues. This CDR3 is CATSDYNSDNYGYTF. CDR3 DNA sequence: TGTGCCACCAGTGATTATAACAGCGATAACTATGGCTACACCTTC.

J is TRBJ2-5 and V is TRBV21-1; the DNA was not compared with TRBD1, the D call given in the table. TRBV21-1 is a pseudogene locus. The CDR3 runs to 17 residues. This chain's CDR3 is CASSKARDRGLEETQYF. CDR3 DNA: TGTGCCAGCAGCAAAGCCCGGGACAGGGGGCTAGAAGAGACCCAGTACTTC.

The rearrangement links TRBV6-5 to TRBJ1-2; D gene unclear. The germline gives CDR1 MNHEY, CDR2 SVGAGI. The CDR3 has 13 residues. The germline V and J ends were trimmed by 0 bases and 5 bases, with 7 bases remaining between them. The CDR3 region is CASSYSREYGYTF. CDR3 DNA: TGTGCCAGCAGTTACTCGAGGGAATATGGCTACACCTTC.

The chain joins TRBV20-1 to TRBJ2-2; TRBD2 matches 8 bases. The germline V gene encodes CDR1 DFQATT and CDR2 SNEGSKA (reference sequence). After removal of 0 bases from V and 3 bases from J, the junction contained 6 bases not matched to a gene. There are 16 residues in the CDR3. This CDR3 reads CSARDPTGGDTGELFF. The CDR3 DNA sequence: TGCAGTGCTAGAGACCCCACGGGAGGGGACACCGGGGAGCTGTTTTTT.

The chain combines TRBV7-2 with TRBJ2-3, with D unclear. V was cut by 4 bases and J by 4 bases, with 9 bases left in between. This CDR3 comprises 13 residues. Germline V gene sequence: CDR1 SGHTA, CDR2 FQGNSA. CDR3 residues: CASSSARSDTQYF. The CDR3 nucleotides are TGTGCCAGCAGCTCCGCTAGATCAGATACGCAGTATTTT.

The chain recombines TRBV6-1 with TRBJ1-3; D call uncertain. The germline V gene encodes CDR1 MNHNS and CDR2 SASEGT. The V and J ends lost 7 bases and 1 base respectively, with 11 bases between them. The CDR3 contains 14 residues. For the CDR3, the DNA is TGTGCCAGCACTGATAGGACTTCTGGAAACACCATATATTTT. Amino acid sequence: CASTDRTSGNTIYF.

This clonotype was detected a few times. The rearrangement uses TRBV12-3 or TRBV12-4 and TRBJ2-5, with 9 nucleotides matching TRBD2. V lost 6 bases to trimming and J lost 4 bases; unmatched junction nucleotides: 6. The CDR3 runs to 14 residues. The CDR3 DNA sequence: TGTGCCAGCAGACCTTTGACTAGCGGAGAGACCCAGTACTTC. It translates to CASRPLTSGETQYF.

The J gene is TRBJ2-5, the V gene TRBV11-1, with D perhaps being TRBD1 or TRBD2 (6 bases each). This CDR3 has 15 amino acids. V was trimmed by 5 bases and J by 2 bases, leaving 15 bases between them. Germline lookup yields CDR1 SGHAT and CDR2 FQDESV (reference sequence). This CDR3 reads CASSLLGGGQETQYF. The CDR3 region has the DNA TGTGCCAGCAGCCTGCTTGGAGGGGGGCAAGAGACCCAGTACTTC.

The V and J genes are TRBV11-2 and TRBJ1-5; no firm D call. The CDR3 is 13 amino acids. V lost 6 bases and J 5 bases, leaving 11 bases between the germline ends. The germline V gene encodes CDR1 SGHAT and CDR2 FQNNGV. In DNA form, the CDR3 reads TGTGCCAGCAGTCGCGGGCGCGATCAGCCCCAGCATTTT. It yields the protein CASSRGRDQPQHF.

The CDR3 bases are TGTGCCAGCAGTTACTCTGGTCGTTATAATTCACCCCTCCACTTT. It yields the protein CASSYSGRYNSPLHF. The J gene is TRBJ1-6, the V gene TRBV6-5; D ambiguous. The V end was cut by 0 bases, the J end by 4 bases, with 7 bases between. CDR1 MNHEY and CDR2 SVGAGI come from the germline V gene. This CDR3 region has 15 residues.

This clonotype was counted a single time. The chain links TRBV20-1 to TRBJ2-7; TRBD1 matches 7 bases. There are 14 residues in the CDR3. Germline loops: CDR1 DFQATT, CDR2 SNEGSKA (reference sequence). V dropped 1 base and J dropped 6; count of bases not matched to a gene: 9. The CDR3 here is CSARGGQGEIEQYF. The CDR3 nucleotides are TGCAGTGCTAGAGGGGGCCAGGGGGAAATCGAGCAGTACTTC.

The chain carries TRBV27 and TRBJ2-3, with 10 bases fitting TRBD2. Germline CDR1 is MNHEY and CDR2 is SMNVEV (reference sequence). The CDR3 sequence is 15 residues long. J was trimmed by 7 bases and V by 3 bases; bases with no gene match: 7. This chain's CDR3 is CASSLSSGSRHTQYF. The CDR3 DNA reads as TGTGCCAGCAGTTTGTCTAGCGGGAGTCGACATACGCAGTATTTT.

The chain combines TRBV27 with TRBJ2-2; 14 nucleotides agree with TRBD2. The J segment lost 8 bases and the V segment lost 2 bases, leaving 10 bases of the junction unmatched. This CDR3 comprises 18 residues. Looked up from germline, CDR1 is MNHEY and CDR2 is SMNVEV (reference sequence). The CDR3 sequence: CASSLRGRTSGRFGELFF. In DNA form, the CDR3 reads TGTGCCAGCAGTTTAAGGGGTCGGACTAGCGGGAGGTTTGGGGAGCTGTTTTTT.

This chain connects TRBV6-1 to TRBJ1-5; TRBD1 matches 7 bases. Germline V gene data show CDR1 as MNHNS and CDR2 as SASEGT. The CDR3 has 16 residues. Trimming at V came to 6 bases and at J to 6 bases, leaving 14 bases not matched to a gene. The DNA of the CDR3 is TGTGCCAGCAGAGCACAGGGGTCCGCAGCCAGTCAGCCCCAGCATTTT. Its protein product is CASRAQGSAASQPQHF.

V usage is TRBV11-2 and J usage is TRBJ1-2; 7 bases are shared with TRBD1. Unmatched junction bases numbered 10, after V lost 5 bases and J lost 4 bases. The CDR3 loop spans 15 amino acids. CDR1 is SGHAT and CDR2 is FQNNGV in the germline V gene. The CDR3 nucleotides are TGTGCCAGCAGCCGAGGACAGGTGGGACTCTATGGCTACACCTTC. Translation: CASSRGQVGLYGYTF.

This clonotype has more than one count but fewer than ten. The V gene is TRBV29-1, the J gene TRBJ1-2, with a weak D call TRBD1 (5 bases). CDR1 SQVTM and CDR2 ANQGSEA come from the germline V gene. V gave up 6 bases and J gave up 4 bases, with 15 bases separating them. This CDR3 is built from 13 residues. DNA of the CDR3: TGCAGCGTCGCCACCGGGGCTCTCTATGGCTACACCTTC. Protein sequence: CSVATGALYGYTF.

In nucleotides, the CDR3 is TGTGCCAGCACCCTAAGTGGGGGGCAGAATCAGCCCCAGCATTTT. It translates to CASTLSGGQNQPQHF. V is TRBV28 and J is TRBJ1-5, with D perhaps TRBD1 (6 bases). The germline gives CDR1 MDHEN, CDR2 SYDVKM. V shed 7 bases and J shed 4 bases, with 17 bases lying between them. The CDR3 loop spans 15 amino acids.

V is TRBV29-1 and J is TRBJ2-2, with D unclear. The V gene's germline CDR1 is SQVTM and CDR2 ANQGSEA. V was pared by 3 bases and J by 5 bases, with 13 bases between. This CDR3 is 14 amino acids long. CDR3 nucleotide sequence: TGCAGCGTTGAGAAGCATATGCAAACCGGGGAGCTGTTTTTT. This translates into CSVEKHMQTGELFF.

The chain has TRBV20-1 and TRBJ2-3; TRBD1 agrees at 9 bases. The CDR3 runs 15 residues. V was clipped by 3 bases and J by 2 bases; unmatched bases: 6. Germline V CDR1 and CDR2: DFQATT, SNEGSKA (reference sequence). The CDR3 protein is CSASPGTGSTDTQYF. The DNA of the CDR3 is TGCAGTGCTAGCCCCGGGACAGGGTCCACAGATACGCAGTATTTT.

The rearrangement uses TRBV20-1 and TRBJ2-7; 8 bases align to TRBD2. Germline V gene data show CDR1 as DFQATT and CDR2 as SNEGSKA (reference sequence). The CDR3 spans 14 residues. Unmatched junction bases numbered 8, after V lost 3 bases and J lost 4 bases. The CDR3 is CSASMSGRTYEQYF. The CDR3 DNA reads TGCAGTGCTAGTATGAGCGGGAGAACGTACGAGCAGTACTTC.

The V gene is TRBV28, the J gene TRBJ2-2; no clear D gene. The CDR3 runs 13 residues. V lost 7 bases and J 6 bases, leaving 12 bases between the germline ends. Looked up from germline, CDR1 is MDHEN and CDR2 is SYDVKM. The CDR3 loop reads CASTSSRAGELFF. CDR3 DNA: TGTGCCAGCACCTCGTCGCGTGCCGGGGAGCTGTTTTTT.

This chain uses TRBV27 with TRBJ1-5; 8 bases are a match to TRBD1. The CDR3 is 15 residues long. V shed 5 bases, J shed 2 bases, and the junction held 5 bases outside the gene matches. Germline loops: CDR1 MNHEY, CDR2 SMNVEV (reference sequence). The CDR3, as DNA: TGTGCCAGCAGTCCACAGGGGGTTGGCAATCAGCCCCAGCATTTT. This gives the protein CASSPQGVGNQPQHF.

This clonotype was picked up a small number of times. The chain carries TRBV7-3 and TRBJ1-1; tentatively, D is TRBD1 (5 bases). Trimming shortened V by 3 bases and J by 7 bases, and 12 bases separated the two germline ends. This CDR3 spans 13 amino acids. CDR1 and CDR2 (germline): SGHTA, FQGTGA. The CDR3 region is CASSFWDGGEAFF. DNA of the CDR3: TGTGCCAGCAGCTTCTGGGACGGCGGTGAAGCTTTCTTT.

Notes on this clonotype: The junction and the germline gene differ at one end; a read error may be behind it. The chain carries TRBV6-1 and TRBJ2-3, with TRBD1 matching 7 bases. Germline V CDR1 and CDR2: MNHNS, SASEGT. This CDR3 region has 17 residues. The CDR3 DNA is TGTGCCAGCAGTCAAGCCGGGACAGCCACTAGCACAGATACGCAGTATTTT. Its protein is CASSQAGTATSTDTQYF.